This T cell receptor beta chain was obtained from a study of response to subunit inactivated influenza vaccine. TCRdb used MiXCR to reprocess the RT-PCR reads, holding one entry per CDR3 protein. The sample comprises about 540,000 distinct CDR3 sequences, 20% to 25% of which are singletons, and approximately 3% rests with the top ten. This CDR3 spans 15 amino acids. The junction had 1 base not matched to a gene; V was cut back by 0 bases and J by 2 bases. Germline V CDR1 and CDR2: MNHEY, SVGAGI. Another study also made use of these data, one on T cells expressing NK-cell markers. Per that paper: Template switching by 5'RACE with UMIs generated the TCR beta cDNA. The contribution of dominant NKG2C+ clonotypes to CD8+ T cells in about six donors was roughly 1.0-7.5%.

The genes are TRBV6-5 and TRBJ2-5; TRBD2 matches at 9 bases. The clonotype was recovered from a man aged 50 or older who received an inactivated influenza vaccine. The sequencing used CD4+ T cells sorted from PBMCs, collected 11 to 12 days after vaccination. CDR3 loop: CASSYSSGGQETQYF. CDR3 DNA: TGTGCCAGCAGTTACTCTAGCGGGGGACAAGAGACCCAGTACTTC.